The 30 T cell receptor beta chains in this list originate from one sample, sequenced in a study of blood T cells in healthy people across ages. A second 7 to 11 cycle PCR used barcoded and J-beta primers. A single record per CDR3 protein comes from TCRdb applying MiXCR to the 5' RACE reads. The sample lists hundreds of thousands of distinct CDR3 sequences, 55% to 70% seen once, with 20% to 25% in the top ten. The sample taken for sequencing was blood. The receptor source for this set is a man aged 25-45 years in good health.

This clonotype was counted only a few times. CDR3: CSATEAPENYGYTF. CDR3 DNA: TGCAGCGCCACGGAGGCCCCGGAAAACTATGGCTACACCTTC. This rearrangement joins TRBV29-1 to TRBJ1-2; D call uncertain. The V gene lost 7 bases and the J gene lost 2 bases, with 17 bases spanning the gap. Germline CDR1 reads SQVTM; CDR2 reads ANQGSEA. CDR3 size: 14 residues.

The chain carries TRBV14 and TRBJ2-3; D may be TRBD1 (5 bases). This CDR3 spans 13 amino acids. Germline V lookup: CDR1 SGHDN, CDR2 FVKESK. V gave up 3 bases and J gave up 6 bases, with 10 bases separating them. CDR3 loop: CASSQFRADTQYF. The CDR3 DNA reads TGTGCCAGCAGCCAGTTCAGGGCCGATACGCAGTATTTT.

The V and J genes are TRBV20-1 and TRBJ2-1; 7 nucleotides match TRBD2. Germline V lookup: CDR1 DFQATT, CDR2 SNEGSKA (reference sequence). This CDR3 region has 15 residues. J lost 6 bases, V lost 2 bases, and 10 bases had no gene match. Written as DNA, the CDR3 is TGCAGTGCTAGACCCAGAGGGAGGGCCATCAATGAGCAGTTCTTC. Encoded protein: CSARPRGRAINEQFF.

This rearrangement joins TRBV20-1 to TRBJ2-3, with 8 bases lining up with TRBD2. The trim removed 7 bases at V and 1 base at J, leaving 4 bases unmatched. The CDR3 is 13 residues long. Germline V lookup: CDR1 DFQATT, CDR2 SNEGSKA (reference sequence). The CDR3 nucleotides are TGCAGTGGGATACTAGCGGGCACAGATACGCAGTATTTT. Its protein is CSGILAGTDTQYF.

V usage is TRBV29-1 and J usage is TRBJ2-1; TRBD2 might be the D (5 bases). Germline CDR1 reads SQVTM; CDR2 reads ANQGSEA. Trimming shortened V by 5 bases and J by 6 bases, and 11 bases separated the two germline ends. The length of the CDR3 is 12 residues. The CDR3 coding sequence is TGCAGCGTTAGCGGAAGCCTCAATGAGCAGTTCTTC. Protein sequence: CSVSGSLNEQFF.

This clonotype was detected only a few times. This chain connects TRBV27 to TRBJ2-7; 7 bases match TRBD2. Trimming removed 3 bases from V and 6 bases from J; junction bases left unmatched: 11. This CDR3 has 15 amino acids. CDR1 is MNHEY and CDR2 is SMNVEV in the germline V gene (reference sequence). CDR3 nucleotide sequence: TGTGCCAGCAGTTTCCCCGGGAGGCAGGGCGCCGAGCAGTACTTC. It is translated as CASSFPGRQGAEQYF.

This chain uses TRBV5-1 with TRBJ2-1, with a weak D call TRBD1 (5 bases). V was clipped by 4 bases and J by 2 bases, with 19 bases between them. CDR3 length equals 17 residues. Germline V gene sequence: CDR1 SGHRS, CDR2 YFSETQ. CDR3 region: CASSLPLGRRTYNEQFF. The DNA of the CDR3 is TGCGCCAGCAGCCTGCCCCTGGGGCGGAGAACCTACAATGAGCAGTTCTTC.

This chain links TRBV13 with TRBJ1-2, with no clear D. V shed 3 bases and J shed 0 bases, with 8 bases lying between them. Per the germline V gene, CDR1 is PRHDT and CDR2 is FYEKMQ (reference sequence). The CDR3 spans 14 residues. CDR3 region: CASSLGPANYGYTF. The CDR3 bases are TGTGCCAGCAGCTTGGGTCCAGCTAACTATGGCTACACCTTC.

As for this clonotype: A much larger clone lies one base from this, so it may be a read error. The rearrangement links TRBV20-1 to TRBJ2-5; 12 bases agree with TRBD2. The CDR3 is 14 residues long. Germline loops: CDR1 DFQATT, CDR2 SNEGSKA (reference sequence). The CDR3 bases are TGCAGCCCACGGGCTAGCGGGGGGGTTGGTGAGCAGTACTTC. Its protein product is CSPRASGGVGEQYF.

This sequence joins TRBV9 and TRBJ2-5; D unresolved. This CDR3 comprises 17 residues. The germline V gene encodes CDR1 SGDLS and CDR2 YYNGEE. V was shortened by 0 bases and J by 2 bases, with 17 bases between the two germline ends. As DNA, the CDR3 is TGTGCCAGCAGCGTAGGTGGTACCGCCTCCTTACAAGAGACCCAGTACTTC. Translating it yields CASSVGGTASLQETQYF. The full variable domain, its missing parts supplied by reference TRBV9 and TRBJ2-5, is DSGVTQTPKHLITATGQRVTLRCSPRSGDLSVYWYQQSLDQGLQFLIQYYNGEERAKGNILERFSAQQFPDLHSELNLSSLELGDSALYFCASSVGGTASLQETQYFGPGTRLLVL.

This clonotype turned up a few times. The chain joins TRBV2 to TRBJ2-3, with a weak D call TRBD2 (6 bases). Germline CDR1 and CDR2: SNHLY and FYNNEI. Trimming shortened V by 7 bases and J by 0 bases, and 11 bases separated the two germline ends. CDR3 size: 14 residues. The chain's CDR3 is CASKPGLSTDTQYF. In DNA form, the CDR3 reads TGTGCCAGCAAACCGGGACTCAGCACAGATACGCAGTATTTT.

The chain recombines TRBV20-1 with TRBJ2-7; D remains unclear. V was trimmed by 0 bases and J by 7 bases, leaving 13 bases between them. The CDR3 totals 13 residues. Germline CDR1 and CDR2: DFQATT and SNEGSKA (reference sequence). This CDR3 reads CSARDPGREEQYF. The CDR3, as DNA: TGCAGTGCTAGAGATCCGGGTCGAGAAGAGCAGTACTTC.

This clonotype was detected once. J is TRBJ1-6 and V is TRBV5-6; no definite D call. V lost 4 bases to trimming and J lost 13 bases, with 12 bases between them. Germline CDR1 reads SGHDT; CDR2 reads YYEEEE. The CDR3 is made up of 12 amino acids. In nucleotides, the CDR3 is TGTGCCAGCAGCGGAGCCGAGGCCCCCCTCCACTTT. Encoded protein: CASSGAEAPLHF.

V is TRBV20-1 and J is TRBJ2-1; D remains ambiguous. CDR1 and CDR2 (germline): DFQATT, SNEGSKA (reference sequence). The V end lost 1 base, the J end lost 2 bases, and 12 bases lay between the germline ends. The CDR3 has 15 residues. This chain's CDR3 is CSARVPYSPYNEQFF. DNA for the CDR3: TGCAGTGCTAGAGTCCCCTACTCACCCTACAATGAGCAGTTCTTC.

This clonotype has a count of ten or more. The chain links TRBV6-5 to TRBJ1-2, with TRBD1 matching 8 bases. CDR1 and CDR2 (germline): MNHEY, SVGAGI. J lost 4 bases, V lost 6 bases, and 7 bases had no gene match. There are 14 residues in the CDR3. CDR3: CASRGQGRAYGYTF. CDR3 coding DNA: TGTGCCAGCAGAGGACAGGGAAGGGCCTATGGCTACACCTTC.

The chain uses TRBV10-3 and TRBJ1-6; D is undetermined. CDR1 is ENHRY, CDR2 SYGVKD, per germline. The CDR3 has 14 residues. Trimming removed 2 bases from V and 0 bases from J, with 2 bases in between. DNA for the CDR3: TGTGCCATCAGTGAGGGCTCCTATAATTCACCCCTCCACTTT. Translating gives CAISEGSYNSPLHF.

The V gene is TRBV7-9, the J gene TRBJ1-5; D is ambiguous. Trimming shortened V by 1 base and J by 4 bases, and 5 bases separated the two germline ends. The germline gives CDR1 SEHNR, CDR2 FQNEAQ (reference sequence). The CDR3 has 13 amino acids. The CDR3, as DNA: TGTGCCAGCAGCTTAGATTGGAATCAGCCCCAGCATTTT. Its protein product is CASSLDWNQPQHF.

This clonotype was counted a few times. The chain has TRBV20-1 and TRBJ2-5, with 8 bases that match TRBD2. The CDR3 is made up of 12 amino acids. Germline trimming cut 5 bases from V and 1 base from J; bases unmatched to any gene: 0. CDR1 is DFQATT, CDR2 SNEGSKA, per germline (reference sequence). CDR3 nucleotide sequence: TGCAGTGCTGCGGGGGGCCAAGAGACCCAGTACTTC. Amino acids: CSAAGGQETQYF.

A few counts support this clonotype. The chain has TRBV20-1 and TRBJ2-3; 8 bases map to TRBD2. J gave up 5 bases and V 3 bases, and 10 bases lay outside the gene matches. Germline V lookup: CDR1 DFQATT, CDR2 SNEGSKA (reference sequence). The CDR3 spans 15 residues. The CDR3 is CSASFSGGPEDTQYF. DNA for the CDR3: TGCAGTGCTAGTTTTTCGGGGGGGCCCGAAGATACGCAGTATTTT.

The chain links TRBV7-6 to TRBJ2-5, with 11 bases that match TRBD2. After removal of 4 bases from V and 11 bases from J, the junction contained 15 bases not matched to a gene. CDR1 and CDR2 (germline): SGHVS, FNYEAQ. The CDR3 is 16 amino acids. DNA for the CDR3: TGTGCCAGCAGCTCGGATCTAGCGGGAGGAATTGGCAAGCAGTACTTC. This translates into CASSSDLAGGIGKQYF.

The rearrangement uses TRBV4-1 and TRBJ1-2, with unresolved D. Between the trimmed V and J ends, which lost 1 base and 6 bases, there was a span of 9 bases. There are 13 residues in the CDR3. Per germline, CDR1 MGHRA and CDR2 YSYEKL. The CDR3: CASSQASGDGYTF. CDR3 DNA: TGCGCCAGCAGCCAAGCCTCAGGAGATGGCTACACCTTC.

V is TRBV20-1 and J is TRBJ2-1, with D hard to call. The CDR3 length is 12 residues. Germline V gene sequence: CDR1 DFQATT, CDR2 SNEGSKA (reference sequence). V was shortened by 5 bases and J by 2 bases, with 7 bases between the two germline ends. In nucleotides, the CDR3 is TGCAGTGCTCAGAGCGCCTACAATGAGCAGTTCTTC. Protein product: CSAQSAYNEQFF.

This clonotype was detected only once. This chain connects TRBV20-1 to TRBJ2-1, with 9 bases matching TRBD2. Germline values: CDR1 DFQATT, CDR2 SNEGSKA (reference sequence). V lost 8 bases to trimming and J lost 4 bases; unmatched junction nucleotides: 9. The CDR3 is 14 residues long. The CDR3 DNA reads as TGCAGTACAGGGGTGGCGGGAGGGTACAATGAGCAGTTCTTC. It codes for CSTGVAGGYNEQFF.

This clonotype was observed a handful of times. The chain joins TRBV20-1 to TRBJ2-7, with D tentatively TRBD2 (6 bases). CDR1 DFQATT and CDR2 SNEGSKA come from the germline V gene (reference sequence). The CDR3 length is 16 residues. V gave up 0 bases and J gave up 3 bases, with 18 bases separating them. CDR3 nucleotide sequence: TGCAGTGCTAGAGATGCTGGGGGGTCCACAGGCTACGAGCAGTACTTC. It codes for CSARDAGGSTGYEQYF.

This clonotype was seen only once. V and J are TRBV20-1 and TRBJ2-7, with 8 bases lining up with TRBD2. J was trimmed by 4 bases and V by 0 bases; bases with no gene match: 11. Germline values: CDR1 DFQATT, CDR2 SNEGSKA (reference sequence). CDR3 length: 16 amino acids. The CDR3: CSARERGGPSTYEQYF. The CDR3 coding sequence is TGCAGTGCTAGAGAACGGGGGGGGCCGAGCACGTACGAGCAGTACTTC.

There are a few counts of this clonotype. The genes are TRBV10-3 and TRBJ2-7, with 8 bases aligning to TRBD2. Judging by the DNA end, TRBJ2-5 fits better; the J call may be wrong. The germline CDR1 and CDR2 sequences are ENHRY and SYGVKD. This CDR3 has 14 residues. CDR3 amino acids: CAISWGLVGETQYF. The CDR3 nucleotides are TGTGCCATCAGCTGGGGACTAGTCGGGGAGACCCAGTACTTC.

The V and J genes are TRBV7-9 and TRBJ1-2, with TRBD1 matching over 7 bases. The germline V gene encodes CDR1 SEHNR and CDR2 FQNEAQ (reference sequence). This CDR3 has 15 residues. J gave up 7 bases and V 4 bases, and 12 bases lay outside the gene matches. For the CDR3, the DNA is TGTGCCAGCAGCTCGTCTCACCAGGGGGTTGCTGGCTACACCTTC. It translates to CASSSSHQGVAGYTF.

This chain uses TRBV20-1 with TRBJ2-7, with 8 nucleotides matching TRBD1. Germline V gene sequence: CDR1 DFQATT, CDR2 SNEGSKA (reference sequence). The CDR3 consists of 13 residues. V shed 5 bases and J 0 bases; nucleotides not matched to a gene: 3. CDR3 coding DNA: TGCAGTGCTGCTGGACAGGGCTCCTACGAGCAGTACTTC. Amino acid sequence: CSAAGQGSYEQYF.

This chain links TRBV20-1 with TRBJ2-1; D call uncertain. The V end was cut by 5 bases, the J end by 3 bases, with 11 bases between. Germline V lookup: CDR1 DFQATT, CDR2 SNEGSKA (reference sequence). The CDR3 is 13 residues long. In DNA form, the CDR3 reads TGCAGTGCTGACAAACTCTACTACAATGAGCAGTTCTTC. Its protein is CSADKLYYNEQFF.

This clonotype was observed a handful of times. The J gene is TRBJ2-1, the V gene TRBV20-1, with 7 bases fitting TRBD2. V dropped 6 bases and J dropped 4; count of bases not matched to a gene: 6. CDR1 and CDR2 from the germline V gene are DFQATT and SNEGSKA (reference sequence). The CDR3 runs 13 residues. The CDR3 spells CSAHDGGYNEQFF. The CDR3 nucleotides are TGCAGTGCCCACGACGGGGGGTACAATGAGCAGTTCTTC.